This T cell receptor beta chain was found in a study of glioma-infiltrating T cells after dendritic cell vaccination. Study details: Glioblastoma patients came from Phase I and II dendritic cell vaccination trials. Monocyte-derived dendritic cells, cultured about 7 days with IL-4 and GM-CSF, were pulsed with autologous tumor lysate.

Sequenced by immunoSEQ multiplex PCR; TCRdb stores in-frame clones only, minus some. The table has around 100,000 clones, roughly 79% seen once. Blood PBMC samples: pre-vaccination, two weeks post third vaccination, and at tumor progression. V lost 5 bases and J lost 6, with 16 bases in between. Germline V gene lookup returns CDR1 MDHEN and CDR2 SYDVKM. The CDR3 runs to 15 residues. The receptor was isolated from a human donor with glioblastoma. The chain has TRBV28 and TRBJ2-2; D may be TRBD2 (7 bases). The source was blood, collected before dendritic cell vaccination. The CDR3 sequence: CASSPRTGRAGELFF. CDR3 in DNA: TGTGCCAGCAGTCCCAGAACAGGGAGGGCCGGGGAGCTGTTTTTT.